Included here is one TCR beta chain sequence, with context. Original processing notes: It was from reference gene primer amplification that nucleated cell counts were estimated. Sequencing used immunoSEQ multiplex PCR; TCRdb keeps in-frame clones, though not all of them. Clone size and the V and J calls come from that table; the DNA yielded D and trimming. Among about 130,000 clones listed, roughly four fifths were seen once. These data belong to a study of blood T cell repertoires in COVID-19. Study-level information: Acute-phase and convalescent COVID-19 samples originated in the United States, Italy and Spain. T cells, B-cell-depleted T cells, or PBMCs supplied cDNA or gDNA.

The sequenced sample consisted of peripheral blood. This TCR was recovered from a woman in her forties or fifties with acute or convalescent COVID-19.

The CDR3 region has the DNA TGTGCCAGCAGCTTAGTCGTGGAGCAGTTCTTC. As protein: CASSLVVEQFF. The chain joins TRBV7-8 to TRBJ2-1; D is undetermined. CDR1 and CDR2 from the germline V gene are SGHVS and FQNEAQ. CDR3 size: 11 residues. V was pared by 1 base and J by 10 bases, with 5 bases between.